Listed below are T cell receptor beta chains from one sample, sequenced in a study of memory CD4+ T cells and cytomegalovirus serostatus. TCRdb's table, derived via immunoSEQ multiplex PCR, lists solely in-frame clones and lacks some. The sample yields about 92,000 clones, 80% seen once. Specimen: memory CD4+ T cells from blood. All receptors come from an adult in good health and CMV-seropositive. The CDR3 runs from the conserved cysteine through the conserved F or W. The D gene is left open where the match is weak. Part of the rows lack a size; the others show once, few, many or a class for expanded clones.

d_gene: NA; v_gene: TRBV2; j_gene: TRBJ2-4; abundance: NA; CDR3nt: TGTGCCAGCAGTGCTTCCGGGGGGCAGGTTGGCAAAAACATTCAGTACTTC; CDR3aa: CASSASGGQVGKNIQYF
d_gene: TRBD2; v_gene: TRBV30; j_gene: TRBJ2-1; abundance: once; CDR3nt: TGTGCCTGGAGTGTAGGGTGGACTAGCGGGAGAAGGGATGAGCAGTTCTTC; CDR3aa: CAWSVGWTSGRRDEQFF
d_gene: TRBD1; v_gene: TRBV6-1; j_gene: TRBJ1-2; abundance: NA; CDR3nt: TGTGCCAGCAGTGGCAGGACAGGAATTGATTCGGGTGGCTACACCTTC; CDR3aa: CASSGRTGIDSGGYTF
d_gene: NA; v_gene: TRBV6-5; j_gene: TRBJ1-1; abundance: NA; CDR3nt: TGTGCCAGCAGTTCAGGGGTTGGCGGCACTGAAGCTTTCTTT; CDR3aa: CASSSGVGGTEAFF
d_gene: TRBD1; v_gene: TRBV5-1; j_gene: TRBJ2-1; abundance: once; CDR3nt: TGCGCCAGCAGAACCGGGACAGGAGGCCATGAGCAGTTCTTC; CDR3aa: CASRTGTGGHEQFF
d_gene: NA; v_gene: TRBV7-9; j_gene: TRBJ1-5; abundance: once; CDR3nt: TGTGCCAGCAGCTCGACAGGAAACCAGCCCCAGCATTTT; CDR3aa: CASSSTGNQPQHF
d_gene: TRBD1; v_gene: TRBV4-1; j_gene: TRBJ1-1; abundance: NA; CDR3nt: TGCGCCAGCAGCCAGCAGGGGGTAGAGACTGAAGCTTTCTTT; CDR3aa: CASSQQGVETEAFF
d_gene: NA; v_gene: TRBV29-1; j_gene: TRBJ2-7; abundance: NA; CDR3nt: TGCAGCGTTGAAGTCCAGGGGACCGAGCAGTACTTC; CDR3aa: CSVEVQGTEQYF
d_gene: TRBD1; v_gene: TRBV11-3; j_gene: TRBJ2-1; abundance: NA; CDR3nt: TGTGCCAGCAGCTTAACAGGGGACTCCTACAATGAGCAGTTCTTC; CDR3aa: CASSLTGDSYNEQFF
d_gene: TRBD1; v_gene: TRBV28; j_gene: TRBJ2-7; abundance: NA; CDR3nt: TGCGTCTCAGGGGGCTACTACGAGCAGTACTTC; CDR3aa: CVSGGYYEQYF
d_gene: TRBD2; v_gene: TRBV5-1; j_gene: TRBJ2-5; abundance: NA; CDR3nt: TGCGCCAGCAGCCTATACCCGCGGGAGGGAGAGACCCAGTACTTC; CDR3aa: CASSLYPREGETQYF
d_gene: NA; v_gene: TRBV20-1; j_gene: TRBJ2-5; abundance: NA; CDR3nt: TGCAGTGCTAGTTCCCGGGGGACCCAGTACTTC; CDR3aa: CSASSRGTQYF
d_gene: TRBD1; v_gene: TRBV19; j_gene: TRBJ1-2; abundance: few; CDR3nt: TGTGCCAGTAGTATGGGGGACAGGCAATATAACTATGGCTACACCTTC; CDR3aa: CASSMGDRQYNYGYTF
d_gene: NA; v_gene: TRBV7-8; j_gene: TRBJ1-5; abundance: NA; CDR3nt: TGTGCCAGCAGCTTAGCGCACGGAAACAATCAGCCCCAGCATTTT; CDR3aa: CASSLAHGNNQPQHF
d_gene: NA; v_gene: TRBV5-4; j_gene: TRBJ2-7; abundance: NA; CDR3nt: TGTGCCAGCAGACCCGGCCCTAGCGTACCCTTGCAGCAGTACTTC; CDR3aa: CASRPGPSVPLQQYF
d_gene: NA; v_gene: TRBV1; j_gene: TRBJ2-3; abundance: NA; CDR3nt: TGCACCAGCAGACTAGCGGGATGCACAGATACGCAGTATTTT; CDR3aa: CTSRLAGCTDTQYF
d_gene: TRBD1; v_gene: TRBV14; j_gene: TRBJ2-5; abundance: NA; CDR3nt: TGTGCCAGCAGCCCCCGGACAGGGGGGGAGACCCAGTACTTC; CDR3aa: CASSPRTGGETQYF
d_gene: NA; v_gene: TRBV5-4; j_gene: TRBJ1-4; abundance: NA; CDR3nt: TGTGCCAGCAGCTTGGCGGGGGCGCAGGGTGAAAAACTGTTTTTT; CDR3aa: CASSLAGAQGEKLFF
d_gene: NA; v_gene: TRBV28; j_gene: TRBJ2-4; abundance: NA; CDR3nt: TGTGCCAGCAGTTTAGCCAGGGACGCCGCGGGTGGAAACATTCAGTACTTC; CDR3aa: CASSLARDAAGGNIQYF
d_gene: NA; v_gene: TRBV9; j_gene: TRBJ2-5; abundance: NA; CDR3nt: TGTGCCAGCAGCGTAGGGCTCGCTAAGACCCAGTACTTC; CDR3aa: CASSVGLAKTQYF
d_gene: NA; v_gene: TRBV28; j_gene: TRBJ1-2; abundance: NA; CDR3nt: TGTGCCAGCAGTTCTGGGGCCAAAGGCTATGGCTACACCTTC; CDR3aa: CASSSGAKGYGYTF
d_gene: TRBD1; v_gene: TRBV2; j_gene: TRBJ2-7; abundance: few; CDR3nt: TGTGCCAGCAGTGACCGCAGGGGGCGCGTCTACGAGCAGTACTTC; CDR3aa: CASSDRRGRVYEQYF
d_gene: TRBD2; v_gene: TRBV6-1; j_gene: TRBJ2-4; abundance: NA; CDR3nt: TGTGCCAGCAGTGTTTCCCCCCTAGCGGGAGGCGGAAACATTCAGTACTTC; CDR3aa: CASSVSPLAGGGNIQYF
d_gene: TRBD1; v_gene: TRBV28; j_gene: TRBJ2-7; abundance: NA; CDR3nt: TGTGCCAGCAGTCCCCCGGGACAGCTTTACGAGCAGTACTTC; CDR3aa: CASSPPGQLYEQYF
d_gene: NA; v_gene: TRBV2; j_gene: TRBJ2-3; abundance: NA; CDR3nt: TGTGCCAGCAGTGTTGAGGGAGTGGGGGATACGCAGTATTTT; CDR3aa: CASSVEGVGDTQYF
d_gene: NA; v_gene: TRBV5-1; j_gene: TRBJ2-5; abundance: NA; CDR3nt: TGCGCCAGCAGCGAAGGGGAAGAGACCCAGTACTTC; CDR3aa: CASSEGEETQYF
d_gene: TRBD2; v_gene: TRBV5-4; j_gene: TRBJ2-1; abundance: once; CDR3nt: TGTGCCAGCAGTTCACTAGCGGGAGGAGGAAATGAGCAGTTCTTC; CDR3aa: CASSSLAGGGNEQFF
d_gene: NA; v_gene: TRBV5-4; j_gene: TRBJ2-6; abundance: NA; CDR3nt: TGTGCCAGCAGCTTTAAAACGGGCTCTGGGGCCAACGTCCTGACTTTC; CDR3aa: CASSFKTGSGANVLTF
d_gene: NA; v_gene: TRBV19; j_gene: TRBJ2-3; abundance: NA; CDR3nt: TGTGCCAGTAGTATCCCCCAAAGTGGAGATACGCAGTATTTT; CDR3aa: CASSIPQSGDTQYF
d_gene: NA; v_gene: TRBV28; j_gene: TRBJ1-5; abundance: NA; CDR3nt: TGTGCCAGCAGCCCCGGGAGGGGAGGCAATCAGCCCCAGCATTTT; CDR3aa: CASSPGRGGNQPQHF
d_gene: NA; v_gene: TRBV10-3; j_gene: TRBJ2-3; abundance: NA; CDR3nt: TGTGCCATCGGCGGCACCACAGATACGCAGTATTTT; CDR3aa: CAIGGTTDTQYF
d_gene: NA; v_gene: TRBV6-5; j_gene: TRBJ1-3; abundance: NA; CDR3nt: TGTGCCAGCAGATCTACAGCCTCTGGAAACACCATATATTTT; CDR3aa: CASRSTASGNTIYF